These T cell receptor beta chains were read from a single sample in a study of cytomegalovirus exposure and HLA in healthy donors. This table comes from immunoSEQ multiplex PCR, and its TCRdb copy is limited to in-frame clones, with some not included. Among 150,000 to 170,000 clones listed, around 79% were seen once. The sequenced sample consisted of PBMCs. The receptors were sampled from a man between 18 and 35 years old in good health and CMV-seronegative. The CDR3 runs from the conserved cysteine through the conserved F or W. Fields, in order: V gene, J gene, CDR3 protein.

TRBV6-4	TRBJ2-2	CASSDSSRNTGELFF
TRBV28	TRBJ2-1	CASRRAGTGGWNEQFF
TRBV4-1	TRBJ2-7	CASSQDVRGPSYEQYF
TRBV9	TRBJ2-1	CASSVGVSGREYSEQFF
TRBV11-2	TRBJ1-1	CASSLVIGRADMNTEAFF
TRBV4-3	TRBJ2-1	CASSQLGSAGASYNEQFF
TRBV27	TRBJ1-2	CASSRRWGGRRLPYGYTF
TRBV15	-	CATSGGGTQYEQYF
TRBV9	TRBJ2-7	CASSKGTSGRQYF
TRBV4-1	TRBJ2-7	CASSQTDSYEQYF
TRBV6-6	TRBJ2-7	CASSDRLGGYEQYF
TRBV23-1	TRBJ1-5	CASSQIEGDQPQHF
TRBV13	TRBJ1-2	CASSFGGGERSGGYTF
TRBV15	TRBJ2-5	CATSRDREQGQETQYF